This entry lists 29 T cell receptor beta chains sequenced from one sample in a study of T cells in Graves' hyperthyroidism and ophthalmopathy. Amplification of TCR beta CDR3 regions was performed using RNA transcripts as template. An initial round of RT-PCR targeting the TCR CDR3 relied on the HTBI primer set. MiXCR, applied by TCRdb to the multiplex PCR reads, yields one record per CDR3 protein. This table holds 560,000 or so distinct CDR3 sequences, around 20% found once. The sequenced material came from blood. All receptors derive from a man aged 35-49 years with Graves' ophthalmopathy.

The CDR3 nucleotides are TGCGCCAGCAGCTTATATTCCGGGACACTGAACACTGAAGCTTTCTTT. This codes for CASSLYSGTLNTEAFF. The chain is built from TRBV5-1 and TRBJ1-1, with a weak D call TRBD1 (6 bases). V was pared by 2 bases and J by 0 bases, with 14 bases between. CDR1 SGHRS and CDR2 YFSETQ come from the germline V gene. The CDR3 is 16 amino acids. The whole variable domain, remainder taken from reference TRBV5-1 and TRBJ1-1, is KAGVTQTPRYLIKTRGQQVTLSCSPISGHRSVSWYQQTPGQGLQFLFEYFSETQRNKGNFPGRFSGRQFSNSRSEMNVSTLELGDSALYLCASSLYSGTLNTEAFFGQGTRLTVV.

V is TRBV7-9 and J is TRBJ2-7, with 15 bases lining up with TRBD2. After removal of 4 bases from V and 2 bases from J, the junction contained 9 bases not matched to a gene. Germline lookup yields CDR1 SEHNR and CDR2 FQNEAQ (reference sequence). There are 18 residues in the CDR3. CDR3 in amino acids: CASSSPGLAGGHAYEQYF. CDR3 nucleotides: TGTGCCAGCAGCTCTCCGGGACTAGCGGGAGGACACGCCTACGAGCAGTACTTC. The full variable domain, with the rest looked up from reference TRBV7-9 and TRBJ2-7, is DTGVSQNPRHKITKRGQNVTFRCDPISEHNRLYWYRQTLGQGPEFLTYFQNEAQLEKSRLLSDRFSAERPKGSFSTLEIQRTEQGDSAMYLCASSSPGLAGGHAYEQYFGPGTRLTVT.

The rearrangement joins TRBV12-3 or TRBV12-4 to TRBJ2-4; 7 bases line up with TRBD1. V was clipped by 0 bases and J by 4 bases; unmatched bases: 3. The CDR3 is 15 residues long. The CDR3 region is CASSLAPGQKNIQYF. CDR3 DNA: TGTGCCAGCAGTTTAGCGCCGGGACAGAAAAACATTCAGTACTTC.

This chain joins TRBV9 and TRBJ2-3; 9 bases map to TRBD2. J was trimmed by 3 bases and V by 0 bases; bases with no gene match: 5. Germline-derived CDR1 and CDR2 are SGDLS and YYNGEE. The CDR3 runs 16 residues. DNA for the CDR3: TGTGCCAGCAGCGTAGGAATTAGCGGGAGTACAGATACGCAGTATTTT. Translating it yields CASSVGISGSTDTQYF.

The rearrangement joins TRBV10-3 to TRBJ2-3; D possibly corresponds to TRBD2 (5 bases). Germline-derived CDR1 and CDR2 are ENHRY and SYGVKD. The CDR3 runs to 15 residues. V lost 6 bases and J 0 bases, leaving 13 bases between the germline ends. For the CDR3, the DNA is TGTGCCATCAGGGGCCGGGCGGGTAGCACAGATACGCAGTATTTT. Translating gives CAIRGRAGSTDTQYF.

V is TRBV29-1 and J is TRBJ2-5; unclear D gene. Per the germline V gene, CDR1 is SQVTM and CDR2 is ANQGSEA. Trimming cost V 6 bases and J 5 bases, with 7 bases left between them. The CDR3 totals 10 residues. The CDR3: CSVLRETQYF. The CDR3 coding sequence is TGCAGCGTCCTGCGGGAGACCCAGTACTTC.

The chain has TRBV10-3 and TRBJ2-3; D is unclear. Trimming took off 0 bases at V and 5 bases at J, with 15 bases between the two ends. The CDR3 consists of 16 residues. The germline gives CDR1 ENHRY, CDR2 SYGVKD. The CDR3 spells CAISESKTYLRDTQYF. In DNA form, the CDR3 reads TGTGCCATCAGTGAGTCGAAGACGTACTTGCGAGATACGCAGTATTTT.

The chain has TRBV7-9 and TRBJ2-3; D is perhaps TRBD2 (6 bases). In germline, CDR1 is SEHNR, CDR2 FQNEAQ (reference sequence). The CDR3 spans 14 residues. With 1 base removed from V and 8 bases from J, the gap between germline ends came to 13 bases. Written as DNA, the CDR3 is TGTGCCAGCAGCTTAGGTGGCTATAGCGGTACGCAGTATTTT. This gives the protein CASSLGGYSGTQYF.

The chain links TRBV7-6 to TRBJ2-7, with TRBD2 matching 13 bases. CDR1 and CDR2 from the germline V gene are SGHVS and FNYEAQ. After removal of 1 base from V and 4 bases from J, the junction contained 10 bases not matched to a gene. This CDR3 is built from 18 residues. Here the CDR3 DNA reads TGTGCCAGCAGCTTAGGAGAAACGGGACTAGCGGGACTATACGAGCAGTACTTC. It specifies CASSLGETGLAGLYEQYF.

This clonotype showed up just a few times. This rearrangement joins TRBV18 to TRBJ2-3, with TRBD2 matching 8 bases. V dropped 6 bases and J dropped 6; count of bases not matched to a gene: 14. CDR3 length: 16 amino acids. Germline V gene sequence: CDR1 KGHSH, CDR2 LQKENI. CDR3 nucleotide sequence: TGTGCCAGCTCGCAATCTAGCGGGCGAACCGGGGATACGCAGTATTTT. Protein sequence: CASSQSSGRTGDTQYF.

This clonotype appeared a few times. The rearrangement links TRBV15 to TRBJ2-5; 7 nucleotides match TRBD1. Germline CDR1 and CDR2: LNHNV and YYDKDF (reference sequence). With V trimmed by 4 bases and J by 5 bases, 10 bases remained unmatched. The CDR3 is made up of 15 amino acids. The CDR3 DNA sequence: TGTGCCACCAGCATAGAACAGGGGACAGTGGAGACCCAGTACTTC. It specifies CATSIEQGTVETQYF.

V usage is TRBV6-6 and J usage is TRBJ2-1; D perhaps matches TRBD2 (6 bases). The CDR3 consists of 14 residues. Trimming pared 4 bases from V and 7 bases from J, leaving 14 bases between. The germline V gene encodes CDR1 MNHNY and CDR2 SVGAGI (reference sequence). The CDR3 coding sequence is TGTGCCAGCAGTTCCTCGGTTGGGGGGAATGAGCAGTTCTTC. It codes for CASSSSVGGNEQFF.

This clonotype was detected many times. An end of the junction does not agree with germline; a read error may underlie this. V usage is TRBV7-7 and J usage is TRBJ2-5; D unresolved. The germline gives CDR1 SSHAT, CDR2 FNYEAQ (reference sequence). This CDR3 has 14 amino acids. The CDR3 sequence is CASSEGGPQETQYF. CDR3 in DNA: TGTGCTAGCAGCGAAGGTGGGCCTCAAGAGACCCAGTACTTC.

This clonotype was observed a few times. This chain joins TRBV6-2 or TRBV6-3 and TRBJ2-7; D ambiguous. The germline V and J ends were trimmed by 2 bases and 3 bases, with 11 bases remaining between them. CDR3 size: 14 residues. Germline lookup yields CDR1 MNHEY and CDR2 SVGEGT. CDR3 protein: CASSYPGRLYEQYF. The CDR3 bases are TGTGCCAGCAGTTACCCAGGACGTCTCTACGAGCAGTACTTC.

The V gene is TRBV30, the J gene TRBJ2-7; D perhaps matches TRBD1 (5 bases). CDR3 size: 14 residues. CDR1 is GTSNPN and CDR2 is SVGIG in the germline V gene (reference sequence). Deletions cut 4 bases from V and 5 bases from J, with 18 bases between. Here the CDR3 DNA reads TGTGCCTGGAACCCTCCATCGACAGTTCACGAGCAGTACTTC. This encodes CAWNPPSTVHEQYF.

This clonotype came up many times. The V and J genes are TRBV28 and TRBJ2-1, with 12 bases aligning to TRBD2. The V gene's germline CDR1 is MDHEN and CDR2 SYDVKM. The CDR3 runs 15 residues. The J segment lost 11 bases and the V segment lost 2 bases, leaving 7 bases of the junction unmatched. The CDR3 loop is CASSLRLAGGPKQFF. DNA for the CDR3: TGTGCCAGCAGTTTAAGGCTAGCGGGAGGGCCGAAGCAGTTCTTC. Using reference TRBV28 and TRBJ2-1 for the parts outside the CDR3, the full variable domain is DVKVTQSSRYLVKRTGEKVFLECVQDMDHENMFWYRQDPGLGLRLIYFSYDVKMKEKGDIPEGYSVSREKKERFSLILESASTNQTSMYLCASSLRLAGGPKQFFGPGTRLTVL.

This clonotype was found a few times. The chain carries TRBV18 and TRBJ1-5; D might be TRBD1 (6 bases). Deletions cut 5 bases from V and 3 bases from J, with 11 bases between. Germline V gene data show CDR1 as KGHSH and CDR2 as LQKENI. The length of the CDR3 is 14 residues. Here the CDR3 DNA reads TGTGCCAGCTCAAACAGGGTGTCCAATCAGCCCCAGCATTTT. It specifies CASSNRVSNQPQHF.

This rearrangement joins TRBV6-1 to TRBJ2-3; D is unresolved. From germline, CDR1 is MNHNS and CDR2 SASEGT. Trimming shortened V by 2 bases and J by 4 bases, and 10 bases separated the two germline ends. This CDR3 contains 14 residues. This chain's CDR3 is CASSESWQPDTQYF. The DNA of the CDR3 is TGTGCCAGCAGTGAAAGTTGGCAGCCAGATACGCAGTATTTT.

This chain connects TRBV9 to TRBJ2-7; D is possibly TRBD1 (6 bases). Trimming cost V 2 bases and J 3 bases, with 12 bases left between them. CDR3 length: 14 residues. CDR1 and CDR2 from the germline V gene are SGDLS and YYNGEE. CDR3 amino acids: CASSVGDIGYEQYF. The CDR3 nucleotides are TGTGCCAGCAGCGTCGGGGACATCGGCTACGAGCAGTACTTC.

This clonotype was seen many times. The V call is TRBV3-1, the J call TRBJ1-5; the D is unclear. Germline CDR1 reads LGHDT; CDR2 reads YNNKEL (reference sequence). Deletions cut 1 base from V and 2 bases from J, with 6 bases between. CDR3 size: 14 residues. CDR3 in amino acids: CASSQGQGNQPQHF. For the CDR3, the DNA is TGTGCCAGCAGCCAAGGTCAGGGCAATCAGCCCCAGCATTTT.

This clonotype was found a few times. The chain carries TRBV12-3 or TRBV12-4 and TRBJ1-4; weak D call: TRBD1 (5 bases). The CDR3 totals 15 residues. V lost 6 bases and J lost 5, with 16 bases in between. This CDR3 is CASRAGTRGNEKLFF. The CDR3 DNA sequence: TGTGCCAGCAGGGCTGGGACGAGAGGAAATGAAAAACTGTTTTTT.

This clonotype has at least ten counts. The chain carries TRBV5-1 and TRBJ2-7; the D is unclear. Trimming removed 1 base from V and 6 bases from J, with 11 bases in between. Germline V gene lookup returns CDR1 SGHRS and CDR2 YFSETQ. This CDR3 region has 13 residues. The CDR3 region has the DNA TGCGCCAGCAGCTTGAGTCGGGCTACCGAGCAGTACTTC. Translating gives CASSLSRATEQYF.

The table lists this clonotype with many counts. The chain links TRBV12-3 or TRBV12-4 to TRBJ2-3; no firm D call. The CDR3 is 11 residues long. The ends were cut back, 7 bases at V and 2 bases at J, with 4 bases in the middle. CDR3 region: CASTDTDTQYF. The CDR3 DNA follows: TGTGCCAGCACCGACACAGATACGCAGTATTTT.

The chain links TRBV11-2 to TRBJ2-5; D perhaps matches TRBD1 (7 bases). Trimming removed 4 bases at V and 0 bases at J, with 12 bases between. The CDR3 consists of 15 residues. CDR1 is SGHAT and CDR2 is FQNNGV in the germline V gene. The CDR3 reads CASSSGGGYQETQYF. The CDR3 DNA sequence: TGTGCCAGCAGCTCCGGAGGGGGCTACCAAGAGACCCAGTACTTC.

This chain connects TRBV5-1 to TRBJ1-2; D ambiguous. CDR3 length: 15 residues. Germline loops: CDR1 SGHRS, CDR2 YFSETQ. Between the trimmed V and J ends, which lost 4 bases and 0 bases, there was a span of 13 bases. DNA for the CDR3: TGCGCCAGCAGCCTGGACCGACCAACTAACTATGGCTACACCTTC. Amino acid sequence: CASSLDRPTNYGYTF.

This clonotype came up many times. J is TRBJ2-3 and V is TRBV7-2; the D gene is possibly TRBD2 (5 bases). The V end was cut by 10 bases, the J end by 0 bases, with 14 bases between. Per germline, CDR1 SGHTA and CDR2 FQGNSA. The CDR3 spans 14 residues. The CDR3 spells CATQETTSTDTQYF. CDR3 nucleotide sequence: TGTGCCACCCAAGAGACTACTAGCACAGATACGCAGTATTTT. The full variable domain, rest sourced from reference TRBV7-2 and TRBJ2-3, is GAGVSQSPSNKVTEKGKDVELRCDPISGHTALYWYRQSLGQGLEFLIYFQGNSAPDKSGLPSDRFSAERTGGSVSTLTIQRTQQEDSAVYLCATQETTSTDTQYFGPGTRLTVL.

This clonotype was observed at least ten times. The chain combines TRBV12-3 or TRBV12-4 with TRBJ2-7; TRBD2 aligns across 8 bases. This CDR3 region has 14 residues. Trimming cost V 3 bases and J 6 bases; bases outside gene matches: 7. CDR3 protein: CASSLGTSVLEQYF. CDR3 coding DNA: TGTGCCAGCAGTTTGGGGACTAGTGTGCTCGAGCAGTACTTC.

This clonotype was detected a few times. V usage is TRBV3-1 and J usage is TRBJ2-6; D call uncertain. CDR1 and CDR2 (germline): LGHDT, YNNKEL (reference sequence). The CDR3 runs to 14 residues. Trimming took off 4 bases at V and 4 bases at J, with 8 bases between the two ends. The CDR3, as DNA: TGTGCCAGCAGCCCCCAAGGAGGGGCCAACGTCCTGACTTTC. Translation: CASSPQGGANVLTF.

DNA of the CDR3: TGTGCCAGCAGTTTATGGGGGGCAACTAATGAAAAACTGTTTTTT. Residues: CASSLWGATNEKLFF. The chain links TRBV28 to TRBJ1-4; a weak D match, TRBD1 (5 bases). Germline loops: CDR1 MDHEN, CDR2 SYDVKM. Between the trimmed V and J ends, which lost 0 bases and 0 bases, there was a span of 5 bases. The CDR3 loop spans 15 amino acids.